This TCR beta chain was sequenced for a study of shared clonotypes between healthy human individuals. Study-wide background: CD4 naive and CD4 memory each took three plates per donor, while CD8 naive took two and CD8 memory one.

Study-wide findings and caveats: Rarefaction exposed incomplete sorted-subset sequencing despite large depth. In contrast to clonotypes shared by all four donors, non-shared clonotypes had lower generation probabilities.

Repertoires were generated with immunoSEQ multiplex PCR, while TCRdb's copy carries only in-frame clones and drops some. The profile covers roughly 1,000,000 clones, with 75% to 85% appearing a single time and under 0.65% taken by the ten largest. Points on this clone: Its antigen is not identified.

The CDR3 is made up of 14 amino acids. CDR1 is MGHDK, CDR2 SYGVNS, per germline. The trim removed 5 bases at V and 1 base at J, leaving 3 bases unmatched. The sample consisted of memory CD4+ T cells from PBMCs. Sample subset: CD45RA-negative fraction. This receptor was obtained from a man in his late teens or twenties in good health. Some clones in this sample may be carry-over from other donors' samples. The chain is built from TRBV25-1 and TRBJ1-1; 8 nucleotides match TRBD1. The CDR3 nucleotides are TGTGCCAGCAGTCCCGACAGGGGGAACACTGAAGCTTTCTTT. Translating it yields CASSPDRGNTEAFF.